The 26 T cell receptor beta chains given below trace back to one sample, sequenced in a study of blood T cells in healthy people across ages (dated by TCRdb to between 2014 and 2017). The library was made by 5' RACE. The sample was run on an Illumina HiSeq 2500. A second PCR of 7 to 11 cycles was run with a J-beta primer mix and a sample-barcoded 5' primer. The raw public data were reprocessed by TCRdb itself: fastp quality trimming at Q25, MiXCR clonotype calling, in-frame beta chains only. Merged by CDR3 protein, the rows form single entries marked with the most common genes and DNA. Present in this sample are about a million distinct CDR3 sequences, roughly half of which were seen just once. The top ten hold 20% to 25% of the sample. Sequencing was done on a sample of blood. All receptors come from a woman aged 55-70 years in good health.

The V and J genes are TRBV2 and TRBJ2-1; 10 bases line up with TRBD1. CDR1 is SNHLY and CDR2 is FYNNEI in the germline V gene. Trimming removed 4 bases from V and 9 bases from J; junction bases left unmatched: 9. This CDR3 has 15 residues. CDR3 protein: CASSADRGIVGEQFF. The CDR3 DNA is TGTGCCAGCAGTGCGGACAGGGGGATAGTAGGTGAGCAGTTCTTC.

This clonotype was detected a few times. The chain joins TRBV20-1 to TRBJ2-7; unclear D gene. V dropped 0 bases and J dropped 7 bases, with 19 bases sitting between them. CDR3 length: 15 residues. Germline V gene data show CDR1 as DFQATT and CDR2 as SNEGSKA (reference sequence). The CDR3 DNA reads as TGCAGTGCTAGAGATGTGCGAAGCGCCCTAGTGGAGCAGTACTTC. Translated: CSARDVRSALVEQYF.

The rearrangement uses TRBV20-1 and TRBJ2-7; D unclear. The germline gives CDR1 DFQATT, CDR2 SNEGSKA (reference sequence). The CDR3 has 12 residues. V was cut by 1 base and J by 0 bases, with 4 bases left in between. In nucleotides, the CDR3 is TGCAGTGCTAGAGCTGTCTCCTACGAGCAGTACTTC. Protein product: CSARAVSYEQYF.

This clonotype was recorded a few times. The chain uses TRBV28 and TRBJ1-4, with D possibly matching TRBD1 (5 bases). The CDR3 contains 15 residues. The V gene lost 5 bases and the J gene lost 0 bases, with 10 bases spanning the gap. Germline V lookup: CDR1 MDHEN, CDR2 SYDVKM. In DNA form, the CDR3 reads TGTGCCAGCAGTCTTCAGGGCGCAACTAATGAAAAACTGTTTTTT. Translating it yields CASSLQGATNEKLFF. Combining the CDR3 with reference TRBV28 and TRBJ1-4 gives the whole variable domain DVKVTQSSRYLVKRTGEKVFLECVQDMDHENMFWYRQDPGLGLRLIYFSYDVKMKEKGDIPEGYSVSREKKERFSLILESASTNQTSMYLCASSLQGATNEKLFFGSGTQLSVL.

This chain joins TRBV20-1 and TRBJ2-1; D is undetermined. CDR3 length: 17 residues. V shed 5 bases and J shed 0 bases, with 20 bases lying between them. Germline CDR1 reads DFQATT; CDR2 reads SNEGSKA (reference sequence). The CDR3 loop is CSAWIPDQKGSYNEQFF. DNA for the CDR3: TGCAGTGCTTGGATCCCCGACCAGAAGGGCTCCTACAATGAGCAGTTCTTC.

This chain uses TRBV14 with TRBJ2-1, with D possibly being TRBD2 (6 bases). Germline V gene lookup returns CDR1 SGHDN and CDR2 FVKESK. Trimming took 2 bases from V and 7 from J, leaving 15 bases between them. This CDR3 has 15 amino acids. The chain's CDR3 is CASSQQTLAGNEQFF. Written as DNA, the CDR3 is TGTGCCAGCAGCCAACAGACACTAGCTGGGAATGAGCAGTTCTTC.

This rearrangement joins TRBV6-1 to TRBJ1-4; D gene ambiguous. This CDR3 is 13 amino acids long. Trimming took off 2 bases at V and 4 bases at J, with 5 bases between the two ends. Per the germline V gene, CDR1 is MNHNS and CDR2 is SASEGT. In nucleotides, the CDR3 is TGTGCCAGCAGTGAACTGGATAATGAAAAACTGTTTTTT. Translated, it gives CASSELDNEKLFF.

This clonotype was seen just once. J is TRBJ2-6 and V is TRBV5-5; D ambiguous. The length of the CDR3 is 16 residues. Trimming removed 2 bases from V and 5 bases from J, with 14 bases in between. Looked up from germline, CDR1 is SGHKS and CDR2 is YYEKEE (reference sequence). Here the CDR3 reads CASSFLAGRRANVLTF. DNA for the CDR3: TGTGCCAGCAGCTTCTTGGCCGGCCGGCGGGCCAACGTCCTGACTTTC.

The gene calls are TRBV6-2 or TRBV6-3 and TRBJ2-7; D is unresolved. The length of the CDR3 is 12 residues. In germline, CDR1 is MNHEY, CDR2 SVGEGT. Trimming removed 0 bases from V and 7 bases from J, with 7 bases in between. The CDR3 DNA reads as TGTGCCAGCAGTTACTCGGGGAAGGAGCAGTACTTC. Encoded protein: CASSYSGKEQYF.

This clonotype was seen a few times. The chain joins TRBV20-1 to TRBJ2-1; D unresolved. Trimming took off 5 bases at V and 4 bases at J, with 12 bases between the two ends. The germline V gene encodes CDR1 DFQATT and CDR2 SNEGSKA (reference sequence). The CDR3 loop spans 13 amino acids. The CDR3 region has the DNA TGCAGTGCTGGGGAAGGCTCGTACAATGAGCAGTTCTTC. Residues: CSAGEGSYNEQFF.

CDR3 region: CASSQLASSYNEQFF. CDR3 coding DNA: TGTGCCAGCAGTCAGCTAGCGAGCTCCTACAATGAGCAGTTCTTC. This chain links TRBV27 with TRBJ2-1; a possible D gene is TRBD2 (6 bases). In germline, CDR1 is MNHEY, CDR2 SMNVEV (reference sequence). This CDR3 contains 15 residues. V gave up 5 bases and J gave up 0 bases, with 11 bases separating them.

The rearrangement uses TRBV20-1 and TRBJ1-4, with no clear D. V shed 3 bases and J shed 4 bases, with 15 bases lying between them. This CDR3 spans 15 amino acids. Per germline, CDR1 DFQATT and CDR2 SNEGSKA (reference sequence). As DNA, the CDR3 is TGCAGTGCTAGCGCAACTGGACGGATTAATGAAAAACTGTTTTTT. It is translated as CSASATGRINEKLFF.

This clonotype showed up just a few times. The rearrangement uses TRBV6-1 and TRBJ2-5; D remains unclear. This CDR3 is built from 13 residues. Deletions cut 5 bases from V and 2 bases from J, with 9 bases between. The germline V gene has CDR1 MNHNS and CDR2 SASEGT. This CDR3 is CASSWAVQETQYF. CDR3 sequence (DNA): TGTGCCAGCAGTTGGGCGGTTCAAGAGACCCAGTACTTC.

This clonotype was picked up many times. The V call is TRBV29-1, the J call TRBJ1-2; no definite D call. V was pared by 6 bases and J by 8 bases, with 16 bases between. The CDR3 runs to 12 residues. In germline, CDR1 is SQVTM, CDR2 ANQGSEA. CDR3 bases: TGCAGCGTCGGGTCCGGGATGGGGGGCTACACCTTC. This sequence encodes CSVGSGMGGYTF.

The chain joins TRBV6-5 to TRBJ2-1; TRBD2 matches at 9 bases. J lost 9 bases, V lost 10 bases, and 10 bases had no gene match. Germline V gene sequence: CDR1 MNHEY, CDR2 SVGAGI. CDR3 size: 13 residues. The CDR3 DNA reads TGTGCCACGGCCGGGACTAGCCGCGGTGAGCAGTTCTTC. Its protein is CATAGTSRGEQFF.

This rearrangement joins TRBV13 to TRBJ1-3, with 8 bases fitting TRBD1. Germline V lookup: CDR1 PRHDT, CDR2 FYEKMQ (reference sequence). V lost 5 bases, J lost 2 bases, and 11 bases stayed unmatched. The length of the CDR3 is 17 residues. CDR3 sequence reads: CASSLYTGGEAGNTIYF. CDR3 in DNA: TGTGCCAGCAGCCTATATACAGGGGGGGAGGCTGGAAACACCATATATTTT.

This CDR3 reads CASSPGTSGRSQYF. The CDR3 bases are TGTGCCAGCAGTCCTGGGACTAGCGGGAGGTCACAGTACTTC. This chain connects TRBV27 to TRBJ2-7; 15 nucleotides align to TRBD2. CDR1 and CDR2 (germline): MNHEY, SMNVEV (reference sequence). Unmatched junction bases numbered 6, after V lost 5 bases and J lost 10 bases. The CDR3 has 14 amino acids.

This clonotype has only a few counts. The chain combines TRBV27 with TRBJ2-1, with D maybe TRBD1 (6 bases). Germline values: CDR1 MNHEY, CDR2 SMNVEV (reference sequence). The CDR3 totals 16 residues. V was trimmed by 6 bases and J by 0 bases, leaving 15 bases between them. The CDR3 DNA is TGTGCCAGCAGAGTTGGGGGCGCCTCCTCCTACAATGAGCAGTTCTTC. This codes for CASRVGGASSYNEQFF.

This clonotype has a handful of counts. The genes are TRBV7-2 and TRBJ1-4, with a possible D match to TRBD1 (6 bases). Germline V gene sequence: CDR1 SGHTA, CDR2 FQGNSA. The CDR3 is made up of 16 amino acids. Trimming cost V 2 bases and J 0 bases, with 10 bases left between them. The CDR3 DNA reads TGTGCCAGCAGCTTAATGAAGGGGGCAACTAATGAAAAACTGTTTTTT. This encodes CASSLMKGATNEKLFF.

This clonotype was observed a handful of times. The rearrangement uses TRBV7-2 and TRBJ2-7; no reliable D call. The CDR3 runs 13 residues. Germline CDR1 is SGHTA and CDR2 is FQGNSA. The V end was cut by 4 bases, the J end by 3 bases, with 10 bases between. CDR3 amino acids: CASSSRWGYEQYF. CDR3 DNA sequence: TGTGCCAGCAGCTCCCGGTGGGGCTACGAGCAGTACTTC.

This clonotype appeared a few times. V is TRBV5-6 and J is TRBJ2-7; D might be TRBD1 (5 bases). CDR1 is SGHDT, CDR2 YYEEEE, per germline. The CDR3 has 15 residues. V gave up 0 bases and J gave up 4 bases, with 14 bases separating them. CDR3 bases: TGTGCCAGCAGCTTGGCCCTGGGGCGGCAATACGAGCAGTACTTC. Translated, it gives CASSLALGRQYEQYF.

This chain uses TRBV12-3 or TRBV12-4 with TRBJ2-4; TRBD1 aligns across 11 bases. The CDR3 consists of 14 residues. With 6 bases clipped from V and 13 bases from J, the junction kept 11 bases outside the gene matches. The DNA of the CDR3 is TGTGCCAGCAGACAAGCCGGGACAGGGGGAGAGCAGTACTTC. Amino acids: CASRQAGTGGEQYF.

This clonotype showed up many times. The CDR3 nucleotides read TGCAGCTCCTGGGAGGCCTACGAGCAGTACTTC. It codes for CSSWEAYEQYF. The chain combines TRBV29-1 with TRBJ2-7, with D perhaps matching TRBD2 (6 bases). In germline, CDR1 is SQVTM, CDR2 ANQGSEA. This CDR3 has 11 amino acids. Trimming removed 8 bases at V and 2 bases at J, with 10 bases between.

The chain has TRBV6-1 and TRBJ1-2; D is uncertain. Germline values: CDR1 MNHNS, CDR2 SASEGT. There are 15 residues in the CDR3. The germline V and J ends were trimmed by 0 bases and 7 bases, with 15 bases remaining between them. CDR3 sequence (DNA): TGTGCCAGCAGTGAAGCGCAGGACGGGCGACGTGGCTACACCTTC. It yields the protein CASSEAQDGRRGYTF.

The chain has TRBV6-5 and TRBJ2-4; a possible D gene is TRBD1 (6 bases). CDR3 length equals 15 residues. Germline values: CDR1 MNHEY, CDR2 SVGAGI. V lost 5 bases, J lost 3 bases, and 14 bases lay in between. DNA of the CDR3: TGTGCCAGCAGTCAGGACAGTTGGGGCAAAAACATTCAGTACTTC. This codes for CASSQDSWGKNIQYF.

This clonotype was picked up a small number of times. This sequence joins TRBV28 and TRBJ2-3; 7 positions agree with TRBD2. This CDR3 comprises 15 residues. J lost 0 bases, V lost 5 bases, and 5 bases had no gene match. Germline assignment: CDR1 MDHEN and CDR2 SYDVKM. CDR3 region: CASSIGTISTDTQYF. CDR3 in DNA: TGTGCCAGCAGTATCGGGACTATCAGCACAGATACGCAGTATTTT.